The T cell receptor beta chain under discussion was sequenced for a study of human versus mouse CDR3 diversity and MHC coevolution. General study points: Human CDR3s averaged more deletions and insertions than mouse CDR3s.

Naive CD4 T cells, CD45RO-negative and CD62L-positive, were flow-sorted from PBMCs. With regard to this clone: What it recognizes is unknown.

The V gene end was trimmed by 6 bases and the J gene end by 5 bases; junction bases not matched to a gene: 6. CDR3 length equals 15 residues. The germline V gene encodes CDR1 SGHVS and CDR2 FQNEAQ. Method: immunoSEQ multiplex PCR; TCRdb's copy keeps in-frame clones and lacks some. The sample comprises around 77,000 clones, 85% to 95% of which are singletons, and around 0.15% rests with the top ten. Input material: naive CD4+ T cells from blood. Indicated subset: CD45RO-negative CD62L-positive naive CD4 T cells. This receptor was taken from a person aged 25 to 75 in good health. V is TRBV7-8 and J is TRBJ2-2; 10 bases agree with TRBD2. CDR3 DNA sequence: TGTGCCAGCAGTATAAGCGGGGGGGGTACCGGGGAGCTGTTTTTT. This codes for CASSISGGGTGELFF.